This T cell receptor (beta chain) is from a study of control samples from healthy donors and cancer patients. V was shortened by 3 bases and J by 5 bases, with 17 bases between the two germline ends. The germline V gene encodes CDR1 LNHDA and CDR2 SQIVND (reference sequence). The length of the CDR3 is 16 residues. Only in-frame clones appear in the TCRdb table, and some are missing; sequencing was by immunoSEQ multiplex PCR. The sample lists about 150,000 clones; 75% to 95% were seen once. This receptor was taken from a woman aged 40 to 50 in good health. The specimen was blood. This chain connects TRBV19 to TRBJ1-5; D is ambiguous. CDR3 coding DNA: TGTGCCAGTAGTATTAGAGTGCCGGAATCCGATCAGCCCCAGCATTTT. It yields the protein CASSIRVPESDQPQHF.